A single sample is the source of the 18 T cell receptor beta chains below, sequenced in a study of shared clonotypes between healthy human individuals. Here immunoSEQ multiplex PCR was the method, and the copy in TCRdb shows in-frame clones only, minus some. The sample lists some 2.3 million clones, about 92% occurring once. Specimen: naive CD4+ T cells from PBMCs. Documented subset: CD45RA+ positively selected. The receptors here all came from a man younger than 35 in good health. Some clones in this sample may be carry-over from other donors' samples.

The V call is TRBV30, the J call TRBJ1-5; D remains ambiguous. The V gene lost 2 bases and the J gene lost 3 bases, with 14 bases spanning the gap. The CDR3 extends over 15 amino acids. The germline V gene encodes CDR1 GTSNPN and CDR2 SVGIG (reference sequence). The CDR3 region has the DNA TGTGCCTGGAGTTCGCCCTCTACCCTCAATCAGCCCCAGCATTTT. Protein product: CAWSSPSTLNQPQHF.

CDR3 protein: CAISDELAGDTQYF. CDR3 DNA sequence: TGTGCCATCAGTGACGAACTAGCGGGAGACACGCAGTATTTT. The gene calls are TRBV10-3 and TRBJ2-3, with TRBD2 matching over 11 bases. CDR1 is ENHRY, CDR2 SYGVKD, per germline. CDR3 length equals 14 residues. The junction had 5 bases not matched to a gene; V was cut back by 3 bases and J by 9 bases.

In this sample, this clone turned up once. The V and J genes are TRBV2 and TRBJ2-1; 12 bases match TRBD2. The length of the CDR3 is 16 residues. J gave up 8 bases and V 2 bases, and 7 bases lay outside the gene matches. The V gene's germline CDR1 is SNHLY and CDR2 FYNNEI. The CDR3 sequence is CASSELAGGFGYEQFF. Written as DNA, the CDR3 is TGTGCCAGCAGTGAACTAGCGGGAGGGTTTGGATATGAGCAGTTCTTC.

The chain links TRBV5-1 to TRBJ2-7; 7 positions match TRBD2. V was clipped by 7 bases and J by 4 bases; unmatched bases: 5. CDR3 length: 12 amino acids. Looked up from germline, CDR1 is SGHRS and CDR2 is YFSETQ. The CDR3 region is CASGLGGYEQYF. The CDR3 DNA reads TGCGCCAGCGGACTAGGCGGGTACGAGCAGTACTTC.

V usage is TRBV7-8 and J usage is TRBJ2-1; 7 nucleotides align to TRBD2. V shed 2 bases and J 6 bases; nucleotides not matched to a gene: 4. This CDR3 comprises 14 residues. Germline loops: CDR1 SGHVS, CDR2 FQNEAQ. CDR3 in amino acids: CASSLRTRGNEQFF. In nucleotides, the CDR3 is TGTGCCAGCAGCTTACGGACTAGGGGCAATGAGCAGTTCTTC.

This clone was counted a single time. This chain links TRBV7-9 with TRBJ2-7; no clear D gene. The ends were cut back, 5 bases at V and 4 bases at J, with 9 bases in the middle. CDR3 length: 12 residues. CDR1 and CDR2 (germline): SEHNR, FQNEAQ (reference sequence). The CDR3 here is CASSLEKYEQYF. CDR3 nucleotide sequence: TGTGCCAGCAGCCTTGAAAAATACGAGCAGTACTTC.

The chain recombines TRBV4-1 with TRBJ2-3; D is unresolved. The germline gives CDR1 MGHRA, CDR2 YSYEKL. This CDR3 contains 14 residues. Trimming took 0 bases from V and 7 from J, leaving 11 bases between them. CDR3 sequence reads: CASSQDGSLNTQYF. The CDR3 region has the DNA TGCGCCAGCAGCCAAGATGGTAGCTTGAATACGCAGTATTTT.

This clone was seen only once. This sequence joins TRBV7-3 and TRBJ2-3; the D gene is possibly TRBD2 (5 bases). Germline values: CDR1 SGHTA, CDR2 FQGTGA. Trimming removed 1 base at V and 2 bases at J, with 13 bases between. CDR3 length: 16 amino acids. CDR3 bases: TGTGCCAGCAGCTTAATTCCCTCCGGGAACACAGATACGCAGTATTTT. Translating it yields CASSLIPSGNTDTQYF. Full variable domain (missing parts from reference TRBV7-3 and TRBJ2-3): GAGVSQTPSNKVTEKGKYVELRCDPISGHTALYWYRQSLGQGPEFLIYFQGTGAADDSGLPNDRFFAVRPEGSVSTLKIQRTERGDSAVYLCASSLIPSGNTDTQYFGPGTRLTVL.

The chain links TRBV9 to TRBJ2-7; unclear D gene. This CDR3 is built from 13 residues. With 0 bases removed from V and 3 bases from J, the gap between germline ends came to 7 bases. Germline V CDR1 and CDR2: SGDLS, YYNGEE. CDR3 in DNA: TGTGCCAGCAGCGTAGGCGCAGACTACGAGCAGTACTTC. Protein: CASSVGADYEQYF.

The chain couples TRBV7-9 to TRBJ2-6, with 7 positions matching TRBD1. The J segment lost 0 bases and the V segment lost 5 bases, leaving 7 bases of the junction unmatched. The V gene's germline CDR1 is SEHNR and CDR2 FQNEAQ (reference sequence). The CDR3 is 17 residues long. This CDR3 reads CASSPRTGISGANVLTF. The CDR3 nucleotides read TGTGCCAGCAGCCCCAGGACAGGAATCTCTGGGGCCAACGTCCTGACTTTC. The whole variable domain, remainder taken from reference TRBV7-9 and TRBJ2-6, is DTGVSQNPRHKITKRGQNVTFRCDPISEHNRLYWYRQTLGQGPEFLTYFQNEAQLEKSRLLSDRFSAERPKGSFSTLEIQRTEQGDSAMYLCASSPRTGISGANVLTFGAGSRLTVL.

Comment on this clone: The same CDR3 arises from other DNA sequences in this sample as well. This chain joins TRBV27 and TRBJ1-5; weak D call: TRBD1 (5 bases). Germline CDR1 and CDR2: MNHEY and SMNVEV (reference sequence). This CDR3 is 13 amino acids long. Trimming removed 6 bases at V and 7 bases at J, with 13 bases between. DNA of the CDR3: TGTGCCAGCAGCCTGTCGGGGCACCAGCCCCAGCATTTT. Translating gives CASSLSGHQPQHF.

Here the CDR3 reads CASSLAANEQFF. CDR3 nucleotide sequence: TGTGCCAGCAGCTTGGCCGCCAATGAGCAGTTCTTC. The chain combines TRBV5-5 with TRBJ2-1, with D hard to call. The CDR3 contains 12 residues. The V and J ends lost 0 bases and 6 bases respectively, with 4 bases between them. Germline V gene sequence: CDR1 SGHKS, CDR2 YYEKEE (reference sequence).

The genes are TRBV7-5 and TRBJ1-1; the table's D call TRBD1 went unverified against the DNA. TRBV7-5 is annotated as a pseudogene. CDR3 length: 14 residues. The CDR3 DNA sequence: TGTGCCAGAAGCTTAGGCAGGAAGGTCACTGAAGCTTTCTTT. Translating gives CARSLGRKVTEAFF.

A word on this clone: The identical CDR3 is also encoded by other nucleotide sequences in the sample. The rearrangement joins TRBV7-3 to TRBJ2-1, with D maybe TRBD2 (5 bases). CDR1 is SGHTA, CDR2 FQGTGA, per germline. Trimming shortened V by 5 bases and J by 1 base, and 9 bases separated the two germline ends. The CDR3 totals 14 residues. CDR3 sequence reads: CASSPTGSYNEQFF. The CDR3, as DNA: TGTGCCAGCAGCCCGACGGGGTCCTACAATGAGCAGTTCTTC.

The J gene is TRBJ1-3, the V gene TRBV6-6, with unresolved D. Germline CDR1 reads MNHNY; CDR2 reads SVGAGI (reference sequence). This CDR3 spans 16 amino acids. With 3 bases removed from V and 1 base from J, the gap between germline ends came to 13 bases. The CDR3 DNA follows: TGTGCCAGCAGTTATAGGGCAGACCCATCTGGAAACACCATATATTTT. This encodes CASSYRADPSGNTIYF.

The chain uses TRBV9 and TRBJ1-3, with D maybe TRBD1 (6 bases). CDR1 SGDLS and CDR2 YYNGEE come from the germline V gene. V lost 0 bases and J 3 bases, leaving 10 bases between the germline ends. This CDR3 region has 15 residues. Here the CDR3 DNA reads TGTGCCAGCAGCGTAGGAACAGGGTTTGGAAACACCATATATTTT. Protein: CASSVGTGFGNTIYF.

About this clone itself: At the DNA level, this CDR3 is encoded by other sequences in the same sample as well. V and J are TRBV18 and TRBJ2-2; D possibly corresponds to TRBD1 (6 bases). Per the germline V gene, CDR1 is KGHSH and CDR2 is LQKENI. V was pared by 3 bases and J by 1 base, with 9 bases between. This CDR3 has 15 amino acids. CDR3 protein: CASSPWTENTGELFF. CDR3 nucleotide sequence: TGTGCCAGCTCACCCTGGACAGAGAACACCGGGGAGCTGTTTTTT.

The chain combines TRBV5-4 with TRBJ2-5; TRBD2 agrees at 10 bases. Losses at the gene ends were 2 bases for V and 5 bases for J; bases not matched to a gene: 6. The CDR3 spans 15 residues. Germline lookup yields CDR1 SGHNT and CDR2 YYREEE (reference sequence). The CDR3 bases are TGTGCCAGCAGCTTCGGGACTAGCGCCCAGGAGACCCAGTACTTC. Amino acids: CASSFGTSAQETQYF.